This is a list of T cell receptor beta chains from one sample in a study of cytomegalovirus exposure and HLA in healthy donors. Assay used: immunoSEQ multiplex PCR; TCRdb lists only in-frame clones, some missing. The sample records roughly 310,000 clones, 88% being singletons. What was sequenced was PBMCs. These receptors came from a man aged 30-40 years in good health and CMV-seronegative. The CDR3 runs from the conserved cysteine through the conserved F or W. Each record gives: J gene, V gene, clone size, D gene, CDR3 protein, CDR3 DNA. A D gene is named only where the DNA matches it firmly. Part of the rows lack a size; the others show once, few, many or a class for expanded clones.

j_gene: TRBJ1-3
v_gene: TRBV5-1
abundance: NA
d_gene: NA
CDR3aa: CASSLEPGDGNTIYF
CDR3nt: TGCGCCAGCAGCTTGGAACCAGGGGACGGAAACACCATATATTTT

j_gene: TRBJ2-2
v_gene: TRBV6-1
abundance: NA
d_gene: NA
CDR3aa: CASSVAGINTGELFF
CDR3nt: TGTGCCAGCAGTGTCGCAGGGATCAACACCGGGGAGCTGTTTTTT

j_gene: TRBJ1-4
v_gene: TRBV18
abundance: NA
d_gene: NA
CDR3aa: CASSPHRTNEKLFF
CDR3nt: TGTGCCAGCTCACCGCATAGAACTAATGAAAAACTGTTTTTT

j_gene: TRBJ2-6
v_gene: TRBV27
abundance: once
d_gene: NA
CDR3aa: CASSLVGSSGANVLTF
CDR3nt: TGTGCCAGCAGTTTAGTTGGGAGCTCTGGGGCCAACGTCCTGACTTTC

j_gene: TRBJ2-1
v_gene: TRBV5-4
abundance: NA
d_gene: TRBD2
CDR3aa: CASSHGLAGYNEQFF
CDR3nt: TGTGCCAGCAGCCACGGACTAGCGGGGTACAATGAGCAGTTCTTC

j_gene: TRBJ1-1
v_gene: TRBV11-2
abundance: NA
d_gene: TRBD1
CDR3aa: CASSLWTGPNTEAFF
CDR3nt: TGTGCCAGCAGCTTATGGACAGGACCGAACACTGAAGCTTTCTTT

j_gene: TRBJ2-3
v_gene: TRBV5-4
abundance: NA
d_gene: NA
CDR3aa: CASSLSNTQYF
CDR3nt: TGTGCCAGCAGCTTGTCAAATACGCAGTATTTT

j_gene: TRBJ1-2
v_gene: TRBV5-5
abundance: NA
d_gene: TRBD1
CDR3aa: CASSFTGGRYYGYTF
CDR3nt: TGTGCCAGCAGCTTTACAGGGGGCCGGTACTATGGCTACACCTTC

j_gene: TRBJ2-1
v_gene: TRBV5-4
abundance: NA
d_gene: TRBD1
CDR3aa: CASSPGQGHNEQFF
CDR3nt: TGTGCCAGCAGCCCCGGACAGGGGCACAATGAGCAGTTCTTC

j_gene: TRBJ2-7
v_gene: TRBV19
abundance: NA
d_gene: NA
CDR3aa: CASSMRGKQYF
CDR3nt: TGTGCCAGTAGTATGAGGGGGAAGCAGTACTTC

j_gene: TRBJ1-6
v_gene: TRBV6-1
abundance: NA
d_gene: NA
CDR3aa: CASSDRELFNSPLHF
CDR3nt: TGTGCCAGCAGTGATCGTGAGCTGTTTAATTCACCCCTCCACTTT

j_gene: TRBJ2-3
v_gene: TRBV7-9
abundance: NA
d_gene: NA
CDR3aa: CASSFKSSAVQYF
CDR3nt: TGTGCCAGCAGTTTTAAGTCTAGCGCGGTGCAGTATTTT

j_gene: TRBJ2-2
v_gene: TRBV9
abundance: NA
d_gene: NA
CDR3aa: CASSPQAQGNTGELFF
CDR3nt: TGTGCCAGCAGCCCCCAGGCCCAGGGGAACACCGGGGAGCTGTTTTTT